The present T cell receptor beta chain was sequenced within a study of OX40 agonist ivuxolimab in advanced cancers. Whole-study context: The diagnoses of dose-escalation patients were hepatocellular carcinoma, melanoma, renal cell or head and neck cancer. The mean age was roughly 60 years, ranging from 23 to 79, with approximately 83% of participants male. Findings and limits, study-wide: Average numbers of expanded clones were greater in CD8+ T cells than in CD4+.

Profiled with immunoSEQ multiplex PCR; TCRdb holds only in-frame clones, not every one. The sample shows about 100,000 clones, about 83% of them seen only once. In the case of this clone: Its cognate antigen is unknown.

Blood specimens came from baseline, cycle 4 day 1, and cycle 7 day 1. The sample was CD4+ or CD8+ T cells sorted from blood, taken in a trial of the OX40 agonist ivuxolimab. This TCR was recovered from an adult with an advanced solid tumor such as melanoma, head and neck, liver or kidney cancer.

CDR3 nucleotide sequence: TGTGCCACCATAAAATATAACTCTGGAAACACCATATATTTT. This codes for CATIKYNSGNTIYF. The V and J genes are TRBV6-5 and TRBJ1-3; D not certain. From germline, CDR1 is MNHEY and CDR2 SVGAGI. This CDR3 has 14 residues. Trimming stripped 10 bases from V and 0 bases from J, with 13 bases between.